This T cell receptor (beta chain) was profiled in a study of T-cell reconstitution after alpha-beta-depleted transplantation in children (dated by TCRdb to 2016 to 2018). With regard to the full study: Using TCR repertoire profiling, the study quantitatively followed how T-cell immune reconstitution unfolded in children after TCRalphabeta/CD19-depleted allogeneic hematopoietic cell transplantation.

This clonotype was observed many times. Its antigen specificity is not known. No base quality information exists; no much larger clone differs at one position. The CDR3 goes from the cysteine to the phenylalanine over 14 residues. Solely the CDR3 DNA is kept, with 42 bases framed from the first base. In the germline V gene, CDR1 corresponds to MNHNS and CDR2 to SASEGT. At the junction V is shortened by 3 bases and J by 7 bases, with 13 bases in between. Overall study outcomes, separate from this receptor: Hyperexpanded clone frequencies declined over subsequent months; after one year, T-cell counts and TCRbeta diversity were mostly attributed to newly produced T cells. The apparently early recovery of alphabetaT-cell counts about two months after transplant reportedly depended on only several hundred rapidly expanded clones that came from non-depleted graft cells. In some patients, high TCRbeta diversity at day 60 was attributed to recipient T cells and intrathymic progenitors that had survived conditioning.

What this sample's treatment or condition label stands for: allogeneic hematopoietic cell transplantation with graft depleted of TCRalphabeta T cells and CD19 B cells. Transplant recipients were children who received TCRalphabeta/CD19-depleted allogeneic hematopoietic cell grafts. Library method: PCR. Sequencing took place on an Illumina HiSeq 2500. To normalize quantification of the TCRbeta repertoire, the TCR libraries were built with molecular barcoding that relied on unique molecular identifiers. TCRdb passed the public sequencing reads through fastp at Q25 and MiXCR, retaining productive beta sequences. Records with the same CDR3 protein are collapsed into one entry carrying the most frequent genes and DNA. In all, the sample holds 350,000 to 500,000 distinct CDR3 sequences, and roughly 44% of those were seen once. The ten top clones hold 27% of the sample.

The chain joins TRBV6-1 to TRBJ2-1, with a weak D call of TRBD2 (6 bases match). The sequence was collected from a girl aged 2-9 years with aplastic anemia, due to receive a stem cell transplant. This material consisted of PBMCs, taken before TCRalphabeta/CD19-depleted stem cell transplant. The CDR3 amino acid sequence is: CASSEGGLGNEQFF. The DNA sequence is given as TGTGCCAGCAGTGAGGGAGGCCTAGGGAATGAGCAGTTCTTC.